The 32 T cell receptor beta chains below come from one sample, sequenced in a study of blood T cell repertoires in COVID-19. Here immunoSEQ multiplex PCR was the method, and the copy in TCRdb shows in-frame clones only, minus some. This sample has over 65,000 clones; roughly 80% occur once, and the top ten carry 35% to 40%. Input material: peripheral blood. These receptors were obtained from a man in his fifties or sixties with COVID-19, enrolled during active disease.

This clone was counted between two and nine times. In DNA, the CDR3 is TGTGCCAGCAGCTCGAGGTGGTCTAGCGGGGTGGGAGATACGCAGTATTTT. Protein product: CASSSRWSSGVGDTQYF. The chain couples TRBV3-1 (or the pseudogene TRBV3-2) to TRBJ2-3, with TRBD2 matching 9 bases. The CDR3 is 17 residues long. CDR1 and CDR2 (germline): LGHDT, YNNKEL (reference sequence). Trimming took 5 bases from V and 5 from J; bases not matched to a gene: 14.

The V call is TRBV2, the J call TRBJ1-5; maybe TRBD1 (5 bases). CDR1 and CDR2 (germline): SNHLY, FYNNEI. V was trimmed by 4 bases and J by 6 bases, leaving 13 bases between them. CDR3 length equals 14 residues. The CDR3 bases are TGTGCCAGCAGTGTATTTAGGGGTAGTCAGCCCCAGCATTTT. Amino acid sequence: CASSVFRGSQPQHF.

This clone was observed once. This chain joins TRBV7-9 and TRBJ2-5; a possible D gene is TRBD2 (5 bases). The CDR3 is 17 residues long. Trimming removed 5 bases at V and 5 bases at J, with 24 bases between. Germline-derived CDR1 and CDR2 are SEHNR and FQNEAQ (reference sequence). The CDR3 DNA reads TGTGCCAGCAGCCCAGGCGTAGGACTCATGGTGGGGGAGACCCAGTACTTC. Protein product: CASSPGVGLMVGETQYF.

This chain links TRBV9 with TRBJ1-1; possible D gene TRBD1, 5 bases. The CDR3 has 14 residues. Per germline, CDR1 SGDLS and CDR2 YYNGEE. With 2 bases removed from V and 1 base from J, the gap between germline ends came to 9 bases. CDR3 sequence reads: CASSVETANTEAFF. In nucleotides, the CDR3 is TGTGCCAGCAGCGTCGAGACAGCGAACACTGAAGCTTTCTTT.

This sequence joins TRBV28 and TRBJ2-7; D may be TRBD1 (6 bases). This CDR3 comprises 15 residues. Between the trimmed V and J ends, which lost 3 bases and 2 bases, there was a span of 14 bases. CDR1 is MDHEN and CDR2 is SYDVKM in the germline V gene. CDR3 bases: TGTGCCAGCAGTTTCCTTATTGGACAGCCCTACGAGCAGTACTTC. Translated, it gives CASSFLIGQPYEQYF.

J is TRBJ2-6 and V is TRBV15, with TRBD1 as a possible D gene (6 bases). This CDR3 has 14 residues. CDR1 is LNHNV and CDR2 is YYDKDF in the germline V gene (reference sequence). V was clipped by 3 bases and J by 7 bases, with 10 bases between them. CDR3 coding DNA: TGTGCCACCAGCAGTCCCAGGGGCGCCAACGTCCTGACTTTC. It specifies CATSSPRGANVLTF.

Ten or more counts support this clone. The J gene is TRBJ2-3, the V gene TRBV5-1; 9 bases are shared with TRBD1. The CDR3 consists of 16 residues. Germline V lookup: CDR1 SGHRS, CDR2 YFSETQ. The V and J ends lost 4 bases and 4 bases, in that order; junction bases with no gene match: 10. CDR3 loop: CASSLSLQGAADTQYF. The CDR3 DNA reads as TGCGCCAGCAGCCTATCTCTACAGGGGGCCGCAGATACGCAGTATTTT. The full variable domain, completed using reference TRBV5-1 and TRBJ2-3, is KAGVTQTPRYLIKTRGQQVTLSCSPISGHRSVSWYQQTPGQGLQFLFEYFSETQRNKGNFPGRFSGRQFSNSRSEMNVSTLELGDSALYLCASSLSLQGAADTQYFGPGTRLTVL.

The chain carries TRBV9 and TRBJ2-3; 8 bases line up with TRBD2. The CDR3 has 16 amino acids. The germline V gene has CDR1 SGDLS and CDR2 YYNGEE. V was pared by 0 bases and J by 4 bases, with 7 bases of the junction left unmatched. CDR3 coding DNA: TGTGCCAGCAGCGTAGTTGGAACGGGAGGGGCAGATACGCAGTATTTT. This translates into CASSVVGTGGADTQYF.

The chain has TRBV7-2 and TRBJ2-7, with 7 bases matching TRBD1. V dropped 2 bases and J dropped 2; count of bases not matched to a gene: 6. Germline loops: CDR1 SGHTA, CDR2 FQGNSA. The CDR3 runs 15 residues. As DNA, the CDR3 is TGTGCCAGCAGCTTAAACAGGGGTCCCCCCTACGAGCAGTACTTC. Protein: CASSLNRGPPYEQYF.

CDR3 nucleotides: TGTGCCAGCAGTTACGAAGAATGGAGGGCCTATAGCAATCAGCCCCAGCATTTT. This sequence encodes CASSYEEWRAYSNQPQHF. The chain combines TRBV6-2 or TRBV6-3 with TRBJ1-5; D is undetermined. The V and J ends lost 2 bases and 0 bases respectively, with 17 bases between them. This CDR3 has 18 amino acids. Germline-derived CDR1 and CDR2 are MNHEY and SVGEGT.

In the case of this clone: Other DNA sequences of this sample code for an identical CDR3. The rearrangement joins TRBV15 to TRBJ2-7; D not resolved. Germline CDR1 LNHNV, CDR2 YYDKDF (reference sequence). The germline V and J ends were trimmed by 0 bases and 6 bases, with 9 bases remaining between them. The CDR3 loop spans 13 amino acids. This chain's CDR3 is CATSRDGVGEQYF. CDR3 in DNA: TGTGCCACCAGCAGAGATGGAGTTGGCGAGCAGTACTTC.

This chain uses TRBV14 with TRBJ2-1; 11 nucleotides match TRBD1. The ends lost 5 bases at V and 4 bases at J; junction bases unmatched: 13. Germline V gene data show CDR1 as SGHDN and CDR2 as FVKESK. CDR3 length equals 18 residues. The CDR3 is CASSKDRGQGRGYNEQFF. The CDR3 DNA reads TGTGCCAGCAGCAAGGACAGGGGGCAAGGTAGAGGATACAATGAGCAGTTCTTC.

DNA for the CDR3: TGTGCCAGCAGTGAAGGTCAGGGTCCACCCCTCCACTTT. Translating it yields CASSEGQGPPLHF. The chain employs TRBV6-1 and TRBJ1-6, with D maybe TRBD1 (5 bases). V lost 1 base and J lost 11, with 9 bases in between. CDR3 length equals 13 residues. Per germline, CDR1 MNHNS and CDR2 SASEGT.

V usage is TRBV6-5 and J usage is TRBJ2-1, with 13 nucleotides matching TRBD2. Germline CDR1 is MNHEY and CDR2 is SVGAGI. Trimming at V came to 8 bases and at J to 12 bases, leaving 13 bases not matched to a gene. CDR3 size: 15 residues. This chain's CDR3 is CASLPGTSGTAGQFF. CDR3 DNA sequence: TGTGCCAGCCTTCCCGGGACTAGCGGGACGGCCGGGCAGTTCTTC.

The J gene is TRBJ1-4, the V gene TRBV5-6; TRBD1 agrees at 8 bases. Germline CDR1 and CDR2: SGHDT and YYEEEE. The ends lost 1 base at V and 5 bases at J; junction bases unmatched: 7. CDR3 length: 16 amino acids. The CDR3, as DNA: TGTGCCAGCAGCTTGAACAGGGGGGCGCCGAATGAAAAACTGTTTTTT. Translation gives CASSLNRGAPNEKLFF.

The chain couples TRBV10-2 to TRBJ2-5; TRBD2 is a possible D gene (7 bases). The CDR3 is 15 residues long. The ends were cut back, 3 bases at V and 5 bases at J, with 16 bases in the middle. From germline, CDR1 is WSHSY and CDR2 SAAADI. CDR3 amino acids: CASSEGGGGVETQYF. In nucleotides, the CDR3 is TGCGCCAGCAGTGAAGGTGGGGGGGGCGTGGAGACCCAGTACTTC.

V usage is TRBV7-9 and J usage is TRBJ2-7; a weak D match, TRBD2 (6 bases). In germline, CDR1 is SEHNR, CDR2 FQNEAQ (reference sequence). Between the trimmed V and J ends, which lost 10 bases and 2 bases, there was a span of 24 bases. This CDR3 spans 16 amino acids. The CDR3 protein is CATVPPGEELPYEQYF. CDR3 DNA sequence: TGTGCCACAGTCCCGCCGGGGGAGGAGTTGCCCTACGAGCAGTACTTC.

In its sample, this clone was seen a few times. J is TRBJ2-3 and V is TRBV4-3, with D possibly TRBD2 on 6 matching bases. The germline V gene has CDR1 LGHNA and CDR2 YSLEER. There are 16 residues in the CDR3. With 0 bases removed from V and 2 bases from J, the gap between germline ends came to 12 bases. In DNA form, the CDR3 reads TGCGCCAGCAGCCAAGAAGTGGTAGCGGTCACAGATACGCAGTATTTT. Residues: CASSQEVVAVTDTQYF.

The chain recombines TRBV13 with TRBJ2-2; 8 bases are shared with TRBD2. The V gene's germline CDR1 is PRHDT and CDR2 FYEKMQ (reference sequence). The CDR3 spans 18 residues. Unmatched junction bases numbered 12, after V lost 1 base and J lost 5 bases. Here the CDR3 reads CASSLDGLAGVVTGELFF. The DNA of the CDR3 is TGTGCCAGCAGCTTAGATGGCCTAGCGGGCGTGGTAACCGGGGAGCTGTTTTTT.

The rearrangement links TRBV7-2 to TRBJ2-7, with 8 bases fitting TRBD1. Germline CDR1 is SGHTA and CDR2 is FQGNSA. V shed 7 bases and J 3 bases; nucleotides not matched to a gene: 5. CDR3 size: 13 residues. The CDR3 protein is CASTRQGIYEQYF. CDR3 in DNA: TGTGCCAGCACCCGACAGGGGATCTACGAGCAGTACTTC.

The chain uses TRBV3-1 (or the pseudogene TRBV3-2) and TRBJ2-7; possibly TRBD1 for D (6 bases). V dropped 2 bases and J dropped 2 bases, with 13 bases sitting between them. CDR3 length: 15 residues. Germline V gene lookup returns CDR1 LGHDT and CDR2 YNNKEL (reference sequence). This chain's CDR3 is CASSQSFQGPYEQYF. DNA for the CDR3: TGTGCCAGCAGCCAATCGTTTCAGGGGCCCTACGAGCAGTACTTC.

The chain uses TRBV9 and TRBJ2-2, with TRBD1 as a possible D gene (6 bases). Germline V gene lookup returns CDR1 SGDLS and CDR2 YYNGEE. The CDR3 totals 15 residues. With 2 bases removed from V and 5 bases from J, the gap between germline ends came to 13 bases. CDR3 sequence reads: CASSVGGRGTGELFF. The CDR3 region has the DNA TGTGCCAGCAGCGTTGGGGGAAGGGGGACCGGGGAGCTGTTTTTT.

The V gene is TRBV11-1, the J gene TRBJ2-3; 7 bases agree with TRBD1. J lost 4 bases, V lost 6 bases, and 13 bases had no gene match. This CDR3 is 16 amino acids long. The V gene's germline CDR1 is SGHAT and CDR2 FQDESV (reference sequence). The CDR3 DNA sequence: TGTGCCAGCAGTCGCTACCCAAGGGGGCTCGCAGATACGCAGTATTTT. This sequence encodes CASSRYPRGLADTQYF.

The J gene is TRBJ1-2, the V gene TRBV12-3 or TRBV12-4; D is uncertain. This CDR3 region has 12 residues. Between the trimmed V and J ends, which lost 3 bases and 2 bases, there was a span of 4 bases. CDR3 sequence reads: CASSLSNYGYTF. The CDR3, as DNA: TGTGCCAGCAGTTTGTCGAACTATGGCTACACCTTC.

The gene calls are TRBV4-1 and TRBJ2-1; 9 nucleotides align to TRBD1. The CDR3 contains 16 residues. Germline assignment: CDR1 MGHRA and CDR2 YSYEKL. The trim removed 4 bases at V and 4 bases at J, leaving 8 bases unmatched. CDR3 sequence reads: CASSLSPGQGYNEQFF. The DNA for the CDR3 is TGCGCCAGCAGCCTGTCCCCGGGACAGGGTTACAATGAGCAGTTCTTC.

There are a few counts of this clone. The chain is built from TRBV4-3 and TRBJ1-4; D might be TRBD1 (5 bases). CDR3 length: 15 residues. Germline V gene lookup returns CDR1 LGHNA and CDR2 YSLEER. Trimming shortened V by 0 bases and J by 7 bases, and 12 bases separated the two germline ends. The CDR3 here is CASSQDSGVAEKLFF. CDR3 in DNA: TGCGCCAGCAGCCAAGATTCGGGGGTGGCTGAAAAACTGTTTTTT.

The chain joins TRBV15 to TRBJ1-2; the match to TRBD1 covers 7 bases. From germline, CDR1 is LNHNV and CDR2 YYDKDF (reference sequence). The trim removed 1 base at V and 7 bases at J, leaving 6 bases unmatched. The CDR3 extends over 14 amino acids. The CDR3 coding sequence is TGTGCCACCAGCAGAGCGGGACAGTATGTTGGCTACACCTTC. It is translated as CATSRAGQYVGYTF. The whole variable domain, remainder taken from reference TRBV15 and TRBJ1-2, is DAMVIQNPRYQVTQFGKPVTLSCSQTLNHNVMYWYQQKSSQAPKLLFHYYDKDFNNEADTPDNFQSRRPNTSFCFLDIRSPGLGDTAMYLCATSRAGQYVGYTFGSGTRLTVV.

This sequence joins TRBV19 and TRBJ2-2; 12 bases line up with TRBD2. Germline V CDR1 and CDR2: LNHDA, SQIVND (reference sequence). With V trimmed by 7 bases and J by 5 bases, 2 bases remained unmatched. This CDR3 is 14 amino acids long. As DNA, the CDR3 is TGTGCCAGTAAACTAGCGGGAGGAACCGGGGAGCTGTTTTTT. Amino acids: CASKLAGGTGELFF.

V is TRBV4-1 and J is TRBJ1-5; D remains ambiguous. Trimming shortened V by 9 bases and J by 0 bases, and 12 bases separated the two germline ends. The CDR3 length is 14 residues. Germline CDR1 is MGHRA and CDR2 is YSYEKL. The CDR3 region is CASSPEGSNQPQHF. As DNA, the CDR3 is TGCGCCAGTTCTCCGGAGGGTAGCAATCAGCCCCAGCATTTT.

V usage is TRBV12-3 or TRBV12-4 and J usage is TRBJ1-2; 7 bases map to TRBD1. With V trimmed by 1 base and J by 5 bases, 1 base remained unmatched. The CDR3 has 13 residues. CDR3 in DNA: TGTGCCAGCAGTTTAGACAGGGGTTATGGCTACACCTTC. Protein product: CASSLDRGYGYTF.

V usage is TRBV6-6 and J usage is TRBJ1-6; D unresolved. The CDR3 consists of 13 residues. Germline assignment: CDR1 MNHNY and CDR2 SVGAGI (reference sequence). The V and J ends lost 2 bases and 10 bases respectively, with 9 bases between them. This CDR3 reads CASSYPGYSPLHF. Here the CDR3 DNA reads TGTGCCAGCAGTTACCCGGGGTACTCACCCCTCCACTTT.

The V and J genes are TRBV3-1 (or the pseudogene TRBV3-2) and TRBJ2-5, with 10 bases matching TRBD2. The V and J ends lost 4 bases and 1 base, in that order; junction bases with no gene match: 15. The CDR3 is made up of 19 amino acids. The germline CDR1 and CDR2 sequences are LGHDT and YNNKEL (reference sequence). CDR3 sequence reads: CASSPPGAGGAVLQETQYF. In DNA form, the CDR3 reads TGTGCCAGCAGCCCCCCCGGAGCGGGGGGGGCGGTACTCCAAGAGACCCAGTACTTC.